The 29 T cell receptor beta chains in this list originate from one sample, sequenced in a study of T cells after yellow fever vaccination (dated by TCRdb to the late 2010s). Library construction relied on 5' RACE. Instrument used: Illumina HiSeq 2500. The public reads were reanalyzed by TCRdb: fastp trimming at Q25, MiXCR alignment, in-frame beta chains only. Identical CDR3 protein sequences are pooled into one entry, listed with their most common genes and DNA. Counted in this sample were 300,000 to 450,000 distinct CDR3 sequences; roughly 6.1% of them appeared once. About 15% of the sample is taken by the ten largest. The treatment or condition label, read with the paper, signifies: live attenuated yellow fever vaccine strain. This sample comprised PBMCs, obtained 5 days after the yellow fever booster vaccination. The receptor set was obtained from a man under 40 who received the YFV17D yellow fever vaccine.

This clonotype was counted only a few times. The J gene is TRBJ1-1, the V gene TRBV20-1; TRBD1 matches at 9 bases. Losses at the gene ends were 6 bases for V and 6 bases for J; bases not matched to a gene: 11. The V gene's germline CDR1 is DFQATT and CDR2 SNEGSKA (reference sequence). CDR3 length: 14 residues. The CDR3 here is CSAAGGNRGPEAFF. Here the CDR3 DNA reads TGCAGTGCCGCGGGGGGAAACAGGGGGCCTGAAGCTTTCTTT.

This clonotype was found many times. V usage is TRBV4-1 and J usage is TRBJ2-1, with 10 bases aligning to TRBD2. Trimming at V came to 0 bases and at J to 9 bases, leaving 11 bases not matched to a gene. This CDR3 is 17 amino acids long. Germline CDR1 and CDR2: MGHRA and YSYEKL. The CDR3, as DNA: TGCGCCAGCAGCCAAGATCAAAGCACTAGCGGGAAGAGTGAGCAGTTCTTC. This sequence encodes CASSQDQSTSGKSEQFF.

This clonotype was seen only once. The chain links TRBV28 to TRBJ2-1, with D possibly being TRBD1 (5 bases). This CDR3 region has 17 residues. The germline V and J ends were trimmed by 5 bases and 5 bases, with 22 bases remaining between them. Looked up from germline, CDR1 is MDHEN and CDR2 is SYDVKM. The DNA of the CDR3 is TGTGCCAGCAGTCCTCGTCGGGTAAGGGGCTCACACAATGAGCAGTTCTTC. Amino acids: CASSPRRVRGSHNEQFF.

In its sample, this clonotype was seen a few times. The chain employs TRBV10-1 and TRBJ2-1; D may be TRBD2 (6 bases). V shed 2 bases and J shed 6 bases, with 14 bases lying between them. The CDR3 has 15 amino acids. Germline CDR1 reads WNHNN; CDR2 reads SYGVQD (reference sequence). The CDR3 spells CASSETGTSRNEQFF. For the CDR3, the DNA is TGCGCCAGCAGTGAGACCGGGACTTCGCGCAATGAGCAGTTCTTC.

This clonotype was found many times. J is TRBJ2-7 and V is TRBV27; 7 nucleotides line up with TRBD1. Germline V gene data show CDR1 as MNHEY and CDR2 as SMNVEV (reference sequence). Trimming removed 6 bases from V and 3 bases from J; junction bases left unmatched: 11. This CDR3 spans 15 amino acids. CDR3 residues: CASSRVGDSYYEQYF. DNA of the CDR3: TGTGCCAGCAGCCGAGTGGGGGACAGCTACTACGAGCAGTACTTC.

Ten or more counts support this clonotype. V gene TRBV20-1 combines with J gene TRBJ2-3; 14 bases fit TRBD2. The CDR3 consists of 14 residues. The germline V gene encodes CDR1 DFQATT and CDR2 SNEGSKA (reference sequence). With 7 bases clipped from V and 5 bases from J, the junction kept 5 bases outside the gene matches. The CDR3 region is CSVLTSGRGDTQYF. Written as DNA, the CDR3 is TGCAGTGTCCTGACTAGCGGGAGGGGAGATACGCAGTATTTT.

This chain links TRBV11-2 with TRBJ2-7; unclear D gene. V lost 1 base and J lost 4, with 8 bases in between. The CDR3 has 13 residues. Germline CDR1 reads SGHAT; CDR2 reads FQNNGV. The CDR3 sequence: CASSLVRQYEQYF. In DNA, the CDR3 is TGTGCCAGCAGCTTAGTAAGGCAGTACGAGCAGTACTTC.

This sequence joins TRBV5-1 and TRBJ2-7; perhaps TRBD2 as D (6 bases). The CDR3 runs 14 residues. Germline V lookup: CDR1 SGHRS, CDR2 YFSETQ. The V end was cut by 4 bases, the J end by 6 bases, with 17 bases between. The CDR3: CASSPGLGGFEQYF. Written as DNA, the CDR3 is TGCGCCAGCAGCCCCGGACTGGGAGGATTCGAGCAGTACTTC.

Ten or more counts support this clonotype. The chain employs TRBV5-6 and TRBJ2-3; 7 bases are a match to TRBD2. CDR3 length: 15 amino acids. V trimming: 1 base; J trimming: 4 bases; junction bases outside the gene matches: 6. Germline V CDR1 and CDR2: SGHDT, YYEEEE. CDR3 DNA: TGTGCCAGCAGCTTGTGGCGGGAGACGGCAGATACGCAGTATTTT. Encoded protein: CASSLWRETADTQYF.

V gene TRBV5-6 combines with J gene TRBJ2-2; D may be TRBD2 (5 bases). The CDR3 has 15 amino acids. The germline gives CDR1 SGHDT, CDR2 YYEEEE. V lost 4 bases and J 6 bases, leaving 16 bases between the germline ends. CDR3 loop: CASSPGVNGPGELFF. The CDR3 nucleotides are TGTGCCAGCAGCCCCGGGGTCAACGGTCCCGGGGAGCTGTTTTTT.

The gene calls are TRBV20-1 and TRBJ1-6; D might be TRBD1 (5 bases). Trimming took off 4 bases at V and 5 bases at J, with 9 bases between the two ends. CDR1 and CDR2 (germline): DFQATT, SNEGSKA (reference sequence). This CDR3 has 13 residues. The CDR3 loop reads CSATDRHNSPLHF. In nucleotides, the CDR3 is TGCAGTGCTACCGACAGACATAATTCACCCCTCCACTTT.

V usage is TRBV24-1 and J usage is TRBJ2-1, with D unresolved. The V end lost 5 bases, the J end lost 6 bases, and 13 bases lay between the germline ends. Germline V gene data show CDR1 as KGHDR and CDR2 as SFDVKD. The CDR3 is 14 amino acids. The CDR3 loop reads CATSARKRGNEQFF. CDR3 bases: TGTGCCACCAGTGCCCGAAAGCGTGGCAATGAGCAGTTCTTC.

This clonotype has only a few counts. The chain carries TRBV29-1 and TRBJ2-7; 7 bases line up with TRBD2. The CDR3 has 13 amino acids. CDR1 is SQVTM and CDR2 is ANQGSEA in the germline V gene. Trimming at V came to 5 bases and at J to 5 bases, leaving 9 bases not matched to a gene. The DNA for the CDR3 is TGCAGCGTTTCTGGCGGGAGAGGCAACGAGCAGTACTTC. Encoded protein: CSVSGGRGNEQYF.

The table lists this clonotype with many counts. The CDR3 coding sequence is TGCAGTGCTTCGCCTCCGGCGGGACACGCCTACGAGCAGTACTTC. It specifies CSASPPAGHAYEQYF. The chain combines TRBV20-1 with TRBJ2-7; either TRBD1 or TRBD2 may supply D (6 bases each). Per germline, CDR1 DFQATT and CDR2 SNEGSKA (reference sequence). The CDR3 extends over 15 amino acids. Trimming cost V 5 bases and J 2 bases, with 19 bases left between them.

This clonotype was detected a few times. The rearrangement joins TRBV7-2 to TRBJ2-2, with 7 nucleotides matching TRBD1. CDR3 length: 13 residues. J lost 9 bases, V lost 0 bases, and 1 base had no gene match. Germline V gives CDR1 SGHTA, CDR2 FQGNSA. CDR3 residues: CASSLARGRELFF. CDR3 coding DNA: TGTGCCAGCAGCTTAGCGAGGGGGCGGGAGCTGTTTTTT.

This clonotype has more than one count but fewer than ten. The chain is built from TRBV20-1 and TRBJ2-2, with D possibly being TRBD2 (5 bases). In germline, CDR1 is DFQATT, CDR2 SNEGSKA (reference sequence). Trimming removed 6 bases at V and 0 bases at J, with 17 bases between. The length of the CDR3 is 16 residues. CDR3 DNA: TGCAGTGCCAGACCGGGGTCAACCTCGAACACCGGGGAGCTGTTTTTT. It specifies CSARPGSTSNTGELFF.

This sequence joins TRBV7-2 and TRBJ2-7; D unclear. Germline V gene data show CDR1 as SGHTA and CDR2 as FQGNSA. The V end was cut by 2 bases, the J end by 0 bases, with 5 bases between. The CDR3 has 13 amino acids. CDR3 bases: TGTGCCAGCAGCTTAAGAAACTCCTACGAGCAGTACTTC. As protein: CASSLRNSYEQYF.

This clonotype was counted between two and nine times. This rearrangement joins TRBV27 to TRBJ2-5, with 11 bases lining up with TRBD2. Trimming at V came to 6 bases and at J to 4 bases, leaving 4 bases not matched to a gene. The CDR3 runs 14 residues. Germline CDR1 and CDR2: MNHEY and SMNVEV (reference sequence). In nucleotides, the CDR3 is TGTGCCAGCAGCCTAGGGACTAGCGGAGAGACCCAGTACTTC. Its protein is CASSLGTSGETQYF.

This clonotype was seen many times. The chain joins TRBV7-2 to TRBJ2-1, with 10 bases lining up with TRBD2. The CDR3 has 16 amino acids. The V and J ends lost 5 bases and 8 bases, in that order; junction bases with no gene match: 12. Germline CDR1 is SGHTA and CDR2 is FQGNSA. The CDR3 reads CASSPNRLAGLDEQFF. CDR3 DNA: TGTGCCAGCAGCCCGAATCGACTAGCGGGTCTCGATGAGCAGTTCTTC.

The chain uses TRBV20-1 and TRBJ2-7, with 10 bases matching TRBD2. J gave up 3 bases and V 2 bases, and 4 bases lay outside the gene matches. The germline gives CDR1 DFQATT, CDR2 SNEGSKA (reference sequence). This CDR3 is built from 14 residues. The CDR3 coding sequence is TGCAGTGCTAGAAGCGGGAGGGCCATCTACGAGCAGTACTTC. Residues: CSARSGRAIYEQYF.

This clonotype was counted ten times or more. The chain joins TRBV7-9 to TRBJ2-7, with D possibly being TRBD2 (6 bases). The V gene lost 0 bases and the J gene lost 5 bases, with 14 bases spanning the gap. Germline loops: CDR1 SEHNR, CDR2 FQNEAQ (reference sequence). The CDR3 sequence is 15 residues long. CDR3 in DNA: TGTGCCAGCAGCTTAGCGTCCGGGAGTCGCGACGAGCAGTACTTC. It specifies CASSLASGSRDEQYF.

This chain connects TRBV18 to TRBJ2-1, with D perhaps assigned TRBD1 or TRBD2 (6 bases each). V lost 3 bases to trimming and J lost 5 bases, with 14 bases between them. CDR1 is KGHSH, CDR2 LQKENI, per germline. The length of the CDR3 is 15 residues. The CDR3 region has the DNA TGTGCCAGCTCACCGGGACACGGAGGGAACAATGAGCAGTTCTTC. Residues: CASSPGHGGNNEQFF.

V and J are TRBV4-2 and TRBJ1-2; D unresolved. Per the germline V gene, CDR1 is LGHNA and CDR2 is YNFKEQ. V was clipped by 0 bases and J by 4 bases, with 6 bases between them. The CDR3 spans 13 residues. The CDR3 coding sequence is TGTGCCAGCAGCCAAGAGAATGGCTATGGCTACACCTTC. It codes for CASSQENGYGYTF.

This clonotype was observed a few times. The V and J genes are TRBV2 and TRBJ2-3; D gene ambiguous. Germline V gene lookup returns CDR1 SNHLY and CDR2 FYNNEI. Trimming left V 7 bases short and J 2 bases short, with 13 bases between. This CDR3 region has 14 residues. The chain's CDR3 is CASTRALFTDTQYF. CDR3 DNA: TGTGCCAGCACCCGGGCCCTCTTCACAGATACGCAGTATTTT.

This clonotype was counted only a few times. This chain links TRBV6-5 with TRBJ1-4; D unresolved. Trimming left V 1 base short and J 0 bases short, with 6 bases between. From germline, CDR1 is MNHEY and CDR2 SVGAGI. The CDR3 length is 15 residues. In DNA, the CDR3 is TGTGCCAGCAGTTACTACGCTGCAACTAATGAAAAACTGTTTTTT. Protein sequence: CASSYYAATNEKLFF.

This clonotype was found a few times. The chain couples TRBV20-1 to TRBJ2-3, with a tentative D call TRBD2 (6 bases). V was clipped by 3 bases and J by 2 bases, with 12 bases between them. The CDR3 extends over 14 amino acids. Germline lookup yields CDR1 DFQATT and CDR2 SNEGSKA (reference sequence). CDR3 DNA sequence: TGCAGTGCTAGCCGGGAGTTAGACACAGATACGCAGTATTTT. Its protein is CSASRELDTDTQYF.

The table lists this clonotype with a few counts. This chain links TRBV28 with TRBJ2-7; D uncertain. The V end was cut by 7 bases, the J end by 1 base, with 11 bases between. The CDR3 spans 13 residues. Per the germline V gene, CDR1 is MDHEN and CDR2 is SYDVKM. The CDR3 DNA sequence: TGTGCCAGCATGTTTACCGCTTCCTACGAGCAGTACTTC. Encoded protein: CASMFTASYEQYF. Combining the CDR3 with reference TRBV28 and TRBJ2-7 gives the whole variable domain DVKVTQSSRYLVKRTGEKVFLECVQDMDHENMFWYRQDPGLGLRLIYFSYDVKMKEKGDIPEGYSVSREKKERFSLILESASTNQTSMYLCASMFTASYEQYFGPGTRLTVT.

This clonotype occurred a few times. The CDR3 DNA sequence: TGCGCCAGCAGCTCCCCTGGCACCAACATTCAGTACTTC. Amino acid sequence: CASSSPGTNIQYF. The rearrangement links TRBV5-1 to TRBJ2-4; no reliable D call. From germline, CDR1 is SGHRS and CDR2 YFSETQ. The CDR3 length is 13 residues. With 3 bases removed from V and 7 bases from J, the gap between germline ends came to 11 bases.

This clonotype was seen more than once but under ten times. The CDR3 sequence is CASSSTGPRGGSPLHF. The CDR3 nucleotides are TGTGCCAGCTCATCAACAGGGCCTAGAGGAGGTTCACCCCTCCACTTT. The rearrangement uses TRBV18 and TRBJ1-6; the D gene is possibly TRBD1 (6 bases). V lost 5 bases and J 9 bases, leaving 20 bases between the germline ends. The germline V gene has CDR1 KGHSH and CDR2 LQKENI. CDR3 size: 16 residues.